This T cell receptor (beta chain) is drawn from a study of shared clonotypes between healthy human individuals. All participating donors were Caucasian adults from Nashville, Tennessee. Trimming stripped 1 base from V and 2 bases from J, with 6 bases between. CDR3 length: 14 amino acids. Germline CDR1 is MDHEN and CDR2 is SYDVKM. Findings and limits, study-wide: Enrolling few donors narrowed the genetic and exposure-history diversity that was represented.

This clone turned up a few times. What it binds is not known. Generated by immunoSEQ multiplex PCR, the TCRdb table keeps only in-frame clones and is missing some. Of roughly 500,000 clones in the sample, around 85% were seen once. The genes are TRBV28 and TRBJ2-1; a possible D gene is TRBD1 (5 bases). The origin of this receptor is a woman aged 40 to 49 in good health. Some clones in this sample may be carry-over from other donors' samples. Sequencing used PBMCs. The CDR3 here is CASSLSRAYNEQFF. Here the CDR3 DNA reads TGTGCCAGCAGTTTATCCAGGGCCTACAATGAGCAGTTCTTC.